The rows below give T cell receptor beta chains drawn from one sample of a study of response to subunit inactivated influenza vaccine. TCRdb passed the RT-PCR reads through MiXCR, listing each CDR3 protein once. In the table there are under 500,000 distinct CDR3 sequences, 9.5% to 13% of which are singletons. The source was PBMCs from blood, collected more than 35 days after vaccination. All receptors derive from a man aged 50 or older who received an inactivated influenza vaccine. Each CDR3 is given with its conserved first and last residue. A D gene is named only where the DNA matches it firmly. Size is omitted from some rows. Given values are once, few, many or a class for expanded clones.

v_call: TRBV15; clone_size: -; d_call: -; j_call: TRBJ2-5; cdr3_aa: CATSRDRAGQETQYF; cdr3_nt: TGTGCCACCAGCAGAGATCGGGCGGGGCAAGAGACCCAGTACTTC
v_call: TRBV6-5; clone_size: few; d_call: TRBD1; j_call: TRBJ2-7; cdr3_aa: CASSSTGTGTYEQYF; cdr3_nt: TGTGCCAGCAGTTCAACCGGGACAGGGACCTACGAGCAGTACTTC
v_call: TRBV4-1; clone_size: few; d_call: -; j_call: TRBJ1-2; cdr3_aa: CASSQDLVVGSGYTF; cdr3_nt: TGCGCCAGCAGCCAAGATCTTGTGGTTGGGTCTGGCTACACCTTC
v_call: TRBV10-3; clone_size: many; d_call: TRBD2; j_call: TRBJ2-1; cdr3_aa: CAISGLAGEDEQFF; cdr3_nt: TGTGCCATCAGTGGACTAGCGGGAGAGGATGAGCAGTTCTTC
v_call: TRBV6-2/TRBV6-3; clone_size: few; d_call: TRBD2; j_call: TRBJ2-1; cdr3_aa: CASSYSRAQRGDDEQFF; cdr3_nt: TGTGCCAGCAGTTACTCGAGAGCGCAGCGGGGGGACGATGAGCAGTTCTTC
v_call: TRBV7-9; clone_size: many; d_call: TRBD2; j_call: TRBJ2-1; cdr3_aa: CASSLVSGRVKSDEQFF; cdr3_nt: TGTGCCAGCAGCTTAGTTAGCGGGAGGGTCAAAAGCGATGAGCAGTTCTTC
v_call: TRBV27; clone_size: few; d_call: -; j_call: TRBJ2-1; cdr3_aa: CASSFFRAYEQFF; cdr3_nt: TGTGCCAGCAGTTTCTTCAGGGCCTATGAGCAGTTCTTC
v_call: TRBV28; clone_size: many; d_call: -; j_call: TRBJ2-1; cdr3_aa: CASSLAGPSYNEQFF; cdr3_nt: TGTGCCAGCAGTTTAGCGGGACCCTCCTACAATGAGCAGTTCTTC
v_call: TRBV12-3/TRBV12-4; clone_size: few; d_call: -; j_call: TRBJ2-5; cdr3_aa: CASSLMGRTQETQYF; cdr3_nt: TGTGCCAGCAGTTTAATGGGGCGGACCCAAGAGACCCAGTACTTC
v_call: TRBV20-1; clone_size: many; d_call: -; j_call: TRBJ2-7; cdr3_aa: CSALFGLPYEQYF; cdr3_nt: TGCAGTGCTCTTTTTGGACTACCCTACGAGCAGTACTTC
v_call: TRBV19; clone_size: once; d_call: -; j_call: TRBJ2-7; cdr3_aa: CASRPTGSPSYEQYF; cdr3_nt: TGTGCCAGTAGACCCACAGGGTCACCCTCCTACGAGCAGTACTTC
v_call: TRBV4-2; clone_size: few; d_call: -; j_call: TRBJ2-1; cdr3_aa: CASSFTGSYNEQFF; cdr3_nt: TGTGCCAGCAGCTTTACGGGCTCCTACAATGAGCAGTTCTTC
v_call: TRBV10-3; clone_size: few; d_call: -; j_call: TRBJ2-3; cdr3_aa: CAISEWRDTQYF; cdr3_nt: TGTGCCATCAGTGAGTGGCGAGATACGCAGTATTTT
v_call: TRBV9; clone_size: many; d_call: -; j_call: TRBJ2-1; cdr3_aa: CASSSNGGEQFF; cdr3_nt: TGTGCCAGCAGCTCCAATGGGGGTGAGCAGTTCTTC
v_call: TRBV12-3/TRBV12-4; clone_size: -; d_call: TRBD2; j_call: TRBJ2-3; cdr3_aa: CASSFGRGVTDTQYF; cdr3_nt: TGTGCCAGCAGTTTTGGGCGGGGGGTCACAGATACGCAGTATTTT
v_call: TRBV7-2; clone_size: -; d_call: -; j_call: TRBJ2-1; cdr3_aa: CASSLELAGEQFF; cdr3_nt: TGTGCCAGCAGCTTAGAGCTAGCCGGTGAGCAGTTCTTC
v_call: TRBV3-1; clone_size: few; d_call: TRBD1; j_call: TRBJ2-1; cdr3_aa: CASSQALPGQGYNEQFF; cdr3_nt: TGTGCCAGCAGCCAAGCACTACCGGGACAGGGGTACAATGAGCAGTTCTTC
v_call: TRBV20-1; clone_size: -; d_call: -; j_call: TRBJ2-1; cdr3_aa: CSASLVTYNEQFF; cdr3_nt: TGCAGTGCTAGTCTCGTTACCTACAATGAGCAGTTCTTC
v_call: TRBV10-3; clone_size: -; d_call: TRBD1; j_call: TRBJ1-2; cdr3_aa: CAINTGTVHPNYGYTF; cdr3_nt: TGTGCCATCAACACCGGGACAGTGCACCCTAACTATGGCTACACCTTC
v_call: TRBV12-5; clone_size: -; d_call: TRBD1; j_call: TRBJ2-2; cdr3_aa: CASGLDPGQGSGELFF; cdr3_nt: TGTGCTAGTGGTTTGGACCCGGGACAGGGGTCCGGGGAGCTGTTTTTT
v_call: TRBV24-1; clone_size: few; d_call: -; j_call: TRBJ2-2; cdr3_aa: CATSGLRDPAGELFF; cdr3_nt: TGTGCCACCAGTGGGTTGCGGGATCCGGCCGGGGAGCTGTTTTTT
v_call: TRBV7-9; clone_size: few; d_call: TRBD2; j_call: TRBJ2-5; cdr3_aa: CASSIGTSGRGRETQYF; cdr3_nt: TGTGCCAGCAGCATTGGGACTAGCGGGAGAGGTCGGGAGACCCAGTACTTC
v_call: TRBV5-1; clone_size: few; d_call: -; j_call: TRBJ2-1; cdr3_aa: CASSPDRSRYDEQFF; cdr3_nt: TGCGCCAGCAGCCCTGACAGAAGCAGGTACGATGAGCAGTTCTTC
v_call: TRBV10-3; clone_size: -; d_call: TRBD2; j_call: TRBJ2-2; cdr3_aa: CASIAGGLTGELFF; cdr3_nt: TGTGCCTCCATAGCGGGAGGGCTGACCGGGGAGCTGTTTTTT
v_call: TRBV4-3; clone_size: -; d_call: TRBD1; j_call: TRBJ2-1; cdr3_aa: CASSPGRDRGILDNEQFF; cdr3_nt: TGCGCCAGCAGCCCCGGAAGGGACAGAGGAATTCTGGACAATGAGCAGTTCTTC
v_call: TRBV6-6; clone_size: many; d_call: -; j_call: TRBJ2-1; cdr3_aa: CASSSLRRDEQFF; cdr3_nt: TGTGCCAGCAGTTCCCTCCGACGGGATGAGCAGTTCTTC
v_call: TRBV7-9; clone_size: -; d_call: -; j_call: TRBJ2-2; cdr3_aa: CASSLAARGTGELFF; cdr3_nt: TGTGCCAGCAGCTTAGCGGCCAGAGGCACCGGGGAGCTGTTTTTT
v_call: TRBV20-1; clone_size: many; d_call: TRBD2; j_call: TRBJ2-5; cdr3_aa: CSARPGLPKETQYF; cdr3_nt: TGCAGTGCTAGACCGGGACTACCAAAAGAGACCCAGTACTTC
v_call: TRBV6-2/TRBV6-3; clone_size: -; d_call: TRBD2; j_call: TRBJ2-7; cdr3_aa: CASSTPSGSIYEQYF; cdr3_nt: TGTGCCAGCAGTACCCCTAGCGGGAGTATCTACGAGCAGTACTTC
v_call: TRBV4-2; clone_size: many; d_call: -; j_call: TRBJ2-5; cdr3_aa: CASSQEETGETQYF; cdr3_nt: TGTGCCAGCAGCCAAGAAGAAACCGGGGAGACCCAGTACTTC
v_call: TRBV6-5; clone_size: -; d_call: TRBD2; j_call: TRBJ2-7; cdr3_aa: CASSYPHHPAGGANEQYF; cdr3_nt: TGTGCCAGCAGTTACCCTCACCATCCTGCGGGAGGGGCAAACGAGCAGTACTTC
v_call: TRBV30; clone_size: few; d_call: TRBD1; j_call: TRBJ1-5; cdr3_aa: CAWSLTGGFINQPQHF; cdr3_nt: TGTGCCTGGAGTCTGACAGGGGGATTCATTAATCAGCCCCAGCATTTT
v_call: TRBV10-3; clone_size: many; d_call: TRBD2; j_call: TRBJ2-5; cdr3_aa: CATGTSVETQYF; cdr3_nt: TGTGCCACCGGGACTAGCGTCGAGACCCAGTACTTC
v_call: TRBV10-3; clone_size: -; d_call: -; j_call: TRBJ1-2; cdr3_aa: CAISENRNSNYGYTF; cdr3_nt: TGTGCCATCAGTGAAAATCGTAACAGTAACTATGGCTACACCTTC
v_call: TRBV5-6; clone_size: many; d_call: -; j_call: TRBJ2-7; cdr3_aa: CASSPLGGTRYEQYF; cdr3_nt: TGTGCCAGCAGCCCGCTGGGCGGAACGCGTTACGAGCAGTACTTC
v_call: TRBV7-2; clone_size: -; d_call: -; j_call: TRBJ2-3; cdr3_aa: CASSVQGPDTQYF; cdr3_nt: TGTGCCAGCAGCGTACAGGGTCCAGATACGCAGTATTTT
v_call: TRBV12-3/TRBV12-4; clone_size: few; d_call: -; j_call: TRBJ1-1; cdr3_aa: CASSLSSGANTEAFF; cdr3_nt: TGTGCCAGCAGTTTATCATCGGGGGCGAACACTGAAGCTTTCTTT
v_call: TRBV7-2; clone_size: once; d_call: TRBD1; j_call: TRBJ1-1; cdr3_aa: CASCPVRGTEAFF; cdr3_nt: TGTGCCAGCTGCCCCGTCAGGGGGACTGAAGCTTTCTTT
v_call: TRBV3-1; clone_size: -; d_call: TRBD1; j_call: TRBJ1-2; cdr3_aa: CASSQYFGTGGHYGYTF; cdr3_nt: TGTGCCAGCAGCCAATACTTCGGGACAGGGGGTCACTATGGCTACACCTTC
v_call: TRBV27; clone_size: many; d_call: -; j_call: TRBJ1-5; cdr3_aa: CASSQGVVSNQPQHF; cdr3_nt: TGTGCCAGCAGTCAAGGGGTAGTTAGCAATCAGCCCCAGCATTTT
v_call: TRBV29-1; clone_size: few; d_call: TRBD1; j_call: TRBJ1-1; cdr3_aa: CSGRTGGGNTEAFF; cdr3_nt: TGCAGCGGTAGGACAGGGGGTGGGAACACTGAAGCTTTCTTT
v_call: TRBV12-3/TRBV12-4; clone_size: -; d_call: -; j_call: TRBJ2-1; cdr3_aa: CASSPYYNEQFF; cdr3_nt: TGTGCCAGCAGTCCTTACTACAATGAGCAGTTCTTC
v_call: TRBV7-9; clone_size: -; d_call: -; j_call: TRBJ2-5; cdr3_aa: CASSLAERDKRYF; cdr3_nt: TGTGCCAGCAGCTTAGCCGAACGGGACAAACGGTACTTC
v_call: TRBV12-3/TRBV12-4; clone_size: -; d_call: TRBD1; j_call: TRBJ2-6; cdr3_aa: CASSFTGGVTGANVLTF; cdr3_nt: TGTGCCAGCAGTTTTACAGGGGGCGTAACTGGGGCCAACGTCCTGACTTTC
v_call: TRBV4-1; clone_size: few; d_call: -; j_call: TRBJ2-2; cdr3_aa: CASSQGGTLNTGELFF; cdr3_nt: TGCGCCAGCAGCCAAGGCGGTACATTGAACACCGGGGAGCTGTTTTTT
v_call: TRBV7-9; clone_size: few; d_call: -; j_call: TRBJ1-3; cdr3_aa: CASRNLGNGNTIYF; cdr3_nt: TGTGCCAGCAGGAATCTGGGGAATGGAAACACCATATATTTT
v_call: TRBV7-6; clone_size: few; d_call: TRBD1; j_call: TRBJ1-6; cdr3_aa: CASSPTGAASPLHF; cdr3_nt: TGTGCCAGCAGCCCCACAGGGGCCGCTTCACCCCTCCACTTT
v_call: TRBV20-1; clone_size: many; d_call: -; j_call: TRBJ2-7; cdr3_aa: CSAGDRYSYEQYF; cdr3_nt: TGCAGTGCTGGGGACCGGTACTCCTACGAGCAGTACTTC
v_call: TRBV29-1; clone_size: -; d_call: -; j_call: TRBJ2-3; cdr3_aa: CSVRPGPSTDTQYF; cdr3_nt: TGCAGCGTAAGACCGGGCCCTAGCACAGATACGCAGTATTTT
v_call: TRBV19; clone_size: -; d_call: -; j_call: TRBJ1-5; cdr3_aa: CASSISGSNQPQHF; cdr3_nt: TGTGCCAGTAGTATTTCTGGCAGCAATCAGCCCCAGCATTTT
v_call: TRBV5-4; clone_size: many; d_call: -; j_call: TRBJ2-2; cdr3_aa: CASSLVSTNTGELFF; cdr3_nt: TGTGCCAGCAGCTTGGTATCCACGAACACCGGGGAGCTGTTTTTT
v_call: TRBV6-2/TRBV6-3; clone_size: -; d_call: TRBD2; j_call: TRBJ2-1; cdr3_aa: CASSHGTSGRSYNEQFF; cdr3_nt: TGTGCCAGCAGCCACGGGACTAGCGGGCGTTCCTACAATGAGCAGTTCTTC
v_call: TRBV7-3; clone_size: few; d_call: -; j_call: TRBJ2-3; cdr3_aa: CASSLKGRGTDTQYF; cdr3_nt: TGTGCCAGCAGCTTAAAGGGCAGGGGTACAGATACGCAGTATTTT